What follows are 30 T cell receptor beta chains derived from one specimen sequenced in a study of T cells in localized non-small cell lung cancer. Sequenced by immunoSEQ multiplex PCR; TCRdb stores in-frame clones only, minus some. The top ten hold more than 4% of the sample, which has about 33,000 clones, almost 90% seen once. Source: peripheral blood, taken before any cancer treatment. Receptor source: a man aged 35 to 69 with stage I lung adenocarcinoma.

This clone appeared a single time. The chain uses TRBV7-2 and TRBJ2-3, with D tentatively TRBD1 (5 bases). The CDR3 runs 17 residues. With 0 bases removed from V and 4 bases from J, the gap between germline ends came to 17 bases. Germline lookup yields CDR1 SGHTA and CDR2 FQGNSA. In DNA form, the CDR3 reads TGTGCCAGCAGCTTAGCAGGGTACAGGATGATGGCAGATACGCAGTATTTT. It translates to CASSLAGYRMMADTQYF. The variable domain in full, with the rest retrieved from reference TRBV7-2 and TRBJ2-3, is GAGVSQSPSNKVTEKGKDVELRCDPISGHTALYWYRQSLGQGLEFLIYFQGNSAPDKSGLPSDRFSAERTGGSVSTLTIQRTQQEDSAVYLCASSLAGYRMMADTQYFGPGTRLTVL.

The chain links TRBV4-2 to TRBJ1-1; D not certain. Trimming pared 0 bases from V and 4 bases from J, leaving 9 bases between. CDR3 length equals 14 residues. Germline V gives CDR1 LGHNA, CDR2 YNFKEQ. The CDR3 protein is CASSQEWGSTEAFF. Here the CDR3 DNA reads TGTGCCAGCAGCCAAGAATGGGGTAGCACTGAAGCTTTCTTT.

V gene TRBV11-2 combines with J gene TRBJ1-1; D is unresolved. This CDR3 contains 13 residues. CDR1 is SGHAT, CDR2 FQNNGV, per germline. The V and J ends lost 2 bases and 2 bases respectively, with 6 bases between them. The CDR3 DNA follows: TGTGCCAGCAGCTTACAGGAAAACACTGAAGCTTTCTTT. Translating it yields CASSLQENTEAFF.

The rearrangement uses TRBV7-2 and TRBJ1-6; no definite D call. Germline V CDR1 and CDR2: SGHTA, FQGNSA. Trimming shortened V by 5 bases and J by 8 bases, and 10 bases separated the two germline ends. The CDR3 length is 13 residues. The CDR3 sequence: CASSPRTDSPLHF. The CDR3 DNA is TGTGCCAGCAGCCCCCGGACGGATTCACCCCTCCACTTT.

The V and J genes are TRBV6-5 and TRBJ1-3; D perhaps matches TRBD1 (5 bases). Germline V gene data show CDR1 as MNHEY and CDR2 as SVGAGI. The CDR3 is made up of 14 amino acids. V was shortened by 5 bases and J by 0 bases, with 8 bases between the two germline ends. The CDR3 DNA reads TGTGCCAGCAGTCGGGGACCCTCTGGAAACACCATATATTTT. Translation: CASSRGPSGNTIYF.

This clone was seen a handful of times. V usage is TRBV27 and J usage is TRBJ1-1; D call uncertain. This CDR3 region has 13 residues. Trimming removed 2 bases at V and 1 base at J, with 5 bases between. Germline CDR1 is MNHEY and CDR2 is SMNVEV (reference sequence). CDR3 sequence: CASSLAGNTEAFF. For the CDR3, the DNA is TGTGCCAGCAGTTTAGCCGGGAACACTGAAGCTTTCTTT.

The V gene is TRBV7-2, the J gene TRBJ2-2; D call uncertain. Germline values: CDR1 SGHTA, CDR2 FQGNSA. CDR3 length: 14 amino acids. V lost 5 bases and J 4 bases, leaving 11 bases between the germline ends. The CDR3 loop is CASSPSVATGELFF. The CDR3 region has the DNA TGTGCCAGCAGCCCGAGCGTTGCCACCGGGGAGCTGTTTTTT.

This clone turned up a few times. The J gene is TRBJ1-1, the V gene TRBV5-1, with D possibly being TRBD1 (6 bases). Germline CDR1 reads SGHRS; CDR2 reads YFSETQ. The CDR3 sequence is 14 residues long. V shed 3 bases and J shed 4 bases, with 13 bases lying between them. CDR3 DNA sequence: TGCGCCAGCAGCTACGGGCGGGGGCGCACTGAAGCTTTCTTT. It specifies CASSYGRGRTEAFF.

The chain links TRBV4-2 to TRBJ1-1; TRBD1 aligns across 7 bases. The V and J ends lost 4 bases and 3 bases, in that order; junction bases with no gene match: 8. From germline, CDR1 is LGHNA and CDR2 YNFKEQ. The CDR3 is 15 residues long. CDR3 residues: CASSPRTGGHTEAFF. CDR3 bases: TGTGCCAGCAGCCCAAGGACAGGTGGACACACTGAAGCTTTCTTT.

This chain links TRBV6-1 with TRBJ1-2, with D tentatively TRBD1 (6 bases). From germline, CDR1 is MNHNS and CDR2 SASEGT. The CDR3 has 12 amino acids. The germline V and J ends were trimmed by 8 bases and 6 bases, with 13 bases remaining between them. The CDR3 here is CASVRGLHGYTF. The CDR3 coding sequence is TGTGCCAGCGTCAGGGGTCTCCATGGCTACACCTTC.

V and J are TRBV6-1 and TRBJ1-3; no definite D call. This CDR3 is 14 amino acids long. Trimming cost V 8 bases and J 1 base, with 12 bases left between them. Germline V gene sequence: CDR1 MNHNS, CDR2 SASEGT. DNA for the CDR3: TGTGCCAGCCAAGAGAACCAATCTGGAAACACCATATATTTT. It codes for CASQENQSGNTIYF.

This chain connects TRBV13 to TRBJ2-7; weak D call: TRBD2 (5 bases). Germline values: CDR1 PRHDT, CDR2 FYEKMQ (reference sequence). V lost 5 bases to trimming and J lost 3 bases, with 14 bases between them. There are 14 residues in the CDR3. The CDR3: CASSPEGTNYEQYF. CDR3 DNA sequence: TGTGCCAGCAGCCCCGAGGGCACCAACTACGAGCAGTACTTC.

V usage is TRBV5-1 and J usage is TRBJ2-7; 9 bases match TRBD1. The CDR3 loop spans 17 amino acids. The V and J ends lost 0 bases and 1 base, in that order; junction bases with no gene match: 8. The V gene's germline CDR1 is SGHRS and CDR2 YFSETQ. The CDR3 nucleotides read TGCGCCAGCAGCTTGGGAGCCGTCGGGACAGGGTCCTACGAGCAGTACTTC. It translates to CASSLGAVGTGSYEQYF.

The chain recombines TRBV7-2 with TRBJ2-5, with 7 bases lining up with TRBD1. The CDR3 contains 16 residues. V lost 1 base, J lost 7 bases, and 12 bases stayed unmatched. From germline, CDR1 is SGHTA and CDR2 FQGNSA. The CDR3 DNA reads TGTGCCAGCAGCTTAGATAACAGGGGAGCTCTAGGGACCCAGTACTTC. Translated: CASSLDNRGALGTQYF.

The J gene is TRBJ1-2, the V gene TRBV5-1, with a tentative D call TRBD1 (5 bases). Between the trimmed V and J ends, which lost 4 bases and 8 bases, there was a span of 15 bases. This CDR3 is built from 13 residues. Germline values: CDR1 SGHRS, CDR2 YFSETQ. The CDR3 DNA reads as TGCGCCAGCAGCCTAACAGGTGTCGGAGGCTACACCTTC. It yields the protein CASSLTGVGGYTF.

The chain links TRBV6-5 to TRBJ2-7, with a possible D match to TRBD2 (5 bases). V dropped 7 bases and J dropped 7 bases, with 14 bases sitting between them. CDR3 length: 12 amino acids. The germline gives CDR1 MNHEY, CDR2 SVGAGI. The CDR3 coding sequence is TGTGCCAGCATCCAAAGGAGGAGGGAGCAGTACTTC. This sequence encodes CASIQRRREQYF.

This clone was detected only once. This chain links TRBV19 with TRBJ2-3, with 9 bases that match TRBD2. The germline gives CDR1 LNHDA, CDR2 SQIVND (reference sequence). With 1 base clipped from V and 1 base from J, the junction kept 0 bases outside the gene matches. The CDR3 is 15 residues long. CDR3 bases: TGTGCCAGTAGTATAGGACTAGCGGGCACAGATACGCAGTATTTT. As protein: CASSIGLAGTDTQYF.

This rearrangement joins TRBV9 to TRBJ2-4; D is unresolved. V lost 0 bases to trimming and J lost 9 bases, with 7 bases between them. Germline-derived CDR1 and CDR2 are SGDLS and YYNGEE. This CDR3 region has 12 residues. CDR3 nucleotide sequence: TGTGCCAGCAGCGTAGTAGAAGGCATTCAGTACTTC. This codes for CASSVVEGIQYF.

This chain links TRBV6-6 with TRBJ2-7; 7 nucleotides match TRBD2. V was pared by 5 bases and J by 0 bases, with 4 bases of the junction left unmatched. Germline V lookup: CDR1 MNHNY, CDR2 SVGAGI (reference sequence). This CDR3 has 14 residues. CDR3 nucleotides: TGTGCCAGCAGTCTAGCGGTAAGCTCCTACGAGCAGTACTTC. It encodes CASSLAVSSYEQYF.

V gene TRBV30 combines with J gene TRBJ2-5; TRBD2 aligns across 8 bases. V gave up 2 bases and J gave up 4 bases; unmatched junction bases: 6. CDR1 is GTSNPN and CDR2 is SVGIG in the germline V gene (reference sequence). CDR3 length: 14 amino acids. In DNA, the CDR3 is TGTGCCTGGAGTAGCGGGGGTAGGGGAGAGACCCAGTACTTC. Protein: CAWSSGGRGETQYF.

The rearrangement joins TRBV13 to TRBJ2-2; D is unclear. Deletions cut 5 bases from V and 4 bases from J, with 17 bases between. Germline values: CDR1 PRHDT, CDR2 FYEKMQ (reference sequence). The CDR3 sequence is 16 residues long. The CDR3 here is CASSALVDEFTGELFF. In DNA form, the CDR3 reads TGTGCCAGCAGCGCCCTCGTAGACGAATTCACCGGGGAGCTGTTTTTT.

V is TRBV6-5 and J is TRBJ1-1; D uncertain. This CDR3 comprises 15 residues. V was cut by 0 bases and J by 1 base, with 9 bases left in between. Germline V gives CDR1 MNHEY, CDR2 SVGAGI. CDR3 DNA: TGTGCCAGCAGTTACTCTTCGGGTGGGAACACTGAAGCTTTCTTT. The encoded protein is CASSYSSGGNTEAFF.

V is TRBV7-8 and J is TRBJ1-4; D is uncertain. V was clipped by 3 bases and J by 0 bases, with 11 bases between them. Germline loops: CDR1 SGHVS, CDR2 FQNEAQ. The CDR3 has 16 residues. In DNA form, the CDR3 reads TGTGCCAGCAGCTTTCGGGCAGTTGCAACTAATGAAAAACTGTTTTTT. This gives the protein CASSFRAVATNEKLFF.

V usage is TRBV11-3 and J usage is TRBJ2-2; D is uncertain. Germline V gene sequence: CDR1 SGHNT, CDR2 YENEEA. Trimming pared 5 bases from V and 5 bases from J, leaving 9 bases between. The CDR3 is 13 residues long. CDR3 in DNA: TGTGCCAGCAGCCCAGACCGAACCGGGGAGCTGTTTTTT. Translating gives CASSPDRTGELFF.

The chain is built from TRBV2 and TRBJ2-4; possibly TRBD1 for D (6 bases). Per germline, CDR1 SNHLY and CDR2 FYNNEI. V lost 4 bases to trimming and J lost 0 bases, with 7 bases between them. CDR3 length: 14 residues. For the CDR3, the DNA is TGTGCCAGCAGTGGGACAGCAGCCAAAAACATTCAGTACTTC. Amino acid sequence: CASSGTAAKNIQYF. Full variable domain (remainder filled in from reference TRBV2 and TRBJ2-4): EPEVTQTPSHQVTQMGQEVILRCVPISNHLYFYWYRQILGQKVEFLVSFYNNEISEKSEIFDDQFSVERPDGSNFTLKIRSTKLEDSAMYFCASSGTAAKNIQYFGAGTRLSVL.

This rearrangement joins TRBV19 to TRBJ2-7, with D possibly being TRBD1 (5 bases). CDR1 and CDR2 (germline): LNHDA, SQIVND (reference sequence). The V end lost 4 bases, the J end lost 0 bases, and 10 bases lay between the germline ends. This CDR3 spans 14 amino acids. The chain's CDR3 is CASSRGGDSYEQYF. For the CDR3, the DNA is TGTGCCAGTAGTAGGGGCGGCGACTCCTACGAGCAGTACTTC.

This clone has only one observation. CDR3 bases: TGTGCCAGCACCTCGGACCTCCAGGGCACTGAAGCTTTCTTT. Protein sequence: CASTSDLQGTEAFF. The chain couples TRBV5-8 to TRBJ1-1; the D gene is possibly TRBD1 (5 bases). Germline-derived CDR1 and CDR2 are SGHTS and YDEGEE. The CDR3 extends over 14 amino acids. Trimming took off 6 bases at V and 4 bases at J, with 16 bases between the two ends.

This clone showed up just once. The V and J genes are TRBV9 and TRBJ2-7, with D perhaps assigned TRBD1 or TRBD2 (7 bases each). The CDR3 sequence is 15 residues long. Germline V gene data show CDR1 as SGDLS and CDR2 as YYNGEE. V lost 4 bases and J 0 bases, leaving 14 bases between the germline ends. CDR3 loop: CASSSGGGPSYEQYF. DNA of the CDR3: TGTGCCAGCAGCTCAGGGGGGGGCCCCTCCTACGAGCAGTACTTC.

The chain links TRBV30 to TRBJ1-6, with a weak D call TRBD1 (5 bases). The CDR3 runs to 13 residues. V gave up 1 base and J gave up 10 bases, with 11 bases separating them. The germline V gene encodes CDR1 GTSNPN and CDR2 SVGIG (reference sequence). The CDR3, as DNA: TGTGCCTGGAGTGGTCAGGGTAACTCACCCCTCCACTTT. It specifies CAWSGQGNSPLHF.

The chain uses TRBV2 and TRBJ2-3; D gene uncertain. Germline-derived CDR1 and CDR2 are SNHLY and FYNNEI. This CDR3 region has 13 residues. V was trimmed by 5 bases and J by 2 bases, leaving 8 bases between them. The chain's CDR3 is CASSQMNTDTQYF. The CDR3 nucleotides are TGTGCCAGCAGTCAAATGAACACAGATACGCAGTATTTT.